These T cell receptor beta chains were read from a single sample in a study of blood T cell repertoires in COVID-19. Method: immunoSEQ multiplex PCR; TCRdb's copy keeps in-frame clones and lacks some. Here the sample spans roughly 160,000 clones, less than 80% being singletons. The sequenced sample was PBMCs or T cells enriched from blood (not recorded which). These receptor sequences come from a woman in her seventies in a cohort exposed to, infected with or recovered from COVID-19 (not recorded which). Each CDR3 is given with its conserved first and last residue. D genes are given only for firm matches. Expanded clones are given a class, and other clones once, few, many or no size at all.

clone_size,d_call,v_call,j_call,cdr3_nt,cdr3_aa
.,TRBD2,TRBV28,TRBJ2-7,TGTGCCACCAAGCCCCCCCGACTAGCGGGAGTCCACGAGCAGTACTTC,CATKPPRLAGVHEQYF
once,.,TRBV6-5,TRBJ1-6,TGTGCCAGCAAGTCGAGGGCACGGAATTCACCCCTCCACTTT,CASKSRARNSPLHF
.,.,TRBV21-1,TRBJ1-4,TGTGCCAGCAGCAAAGGGCCCGAGGGACAGGATGAAAAACTGTTTTTT,CASSKGPEGQDEKLFF
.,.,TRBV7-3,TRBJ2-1,TGTGCCAGCAGCTTAATGGGGGGTCCCTACAATGAGCAGTTCTTC,CASSLMGGPYNEQFF
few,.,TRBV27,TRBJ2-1,TGTGCCAGCAGTTTAGACTACAAGCCCCTCAATGAGCAGTTCTTC,CASSLDYKPLNEQFF
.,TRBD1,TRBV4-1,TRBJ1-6,TGCGCCAGCAGCCTCGGACAGGGGAATTCACCCCTCCACTTT,CASSLGQGNSPLHF
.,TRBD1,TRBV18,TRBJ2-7,TGTGCCAGCTCACCTCAGGACAGGTCTCGCGACGAGCAGTACTTC,CASSPQDRSRDEQYF
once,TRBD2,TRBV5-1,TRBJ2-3,TGCGCCACCTCACCGGGAGGGCCTAACACAGATACGCAGTATTTT,CATSPGGPNTDTQYF
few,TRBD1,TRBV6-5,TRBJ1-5,TGTGCCAGCAGTCCCGGGACAGCTCGGTCACGGCCCCAGCATTTT,CASSPGTARSRPQHF
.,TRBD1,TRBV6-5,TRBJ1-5,TGTGCCAGCACCCTAGACAGGGGCAATCAGCCCCAGCATTTT,CASTLDRGNQPQHF
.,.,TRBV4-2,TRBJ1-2,TGTGCCAGCAGCCAAGTAGGCGGGGTAGGAGGCTACACCTTC,CASSQVGGVGGYTF
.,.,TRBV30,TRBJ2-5,TGTGCCTGGAGCGCCCTAGGGACACCGTCACAAGAGACCCAGTACTTC,CAWSALGTPSQETQYF
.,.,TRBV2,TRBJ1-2,TGTGCCAGCAGGGATACAGGGAACTATGGCTACACCTTC,CASRDTGNYGYTF
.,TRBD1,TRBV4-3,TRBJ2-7,TGCGCCAGCAGCCAAGAACGGGACAGGGCCCTCTACGAGCAGTACTTC,CASSQERDRALYEQYF
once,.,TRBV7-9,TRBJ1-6,TGTGCCAGCAGCCCCCCCGGACATTTTAATTCACCCCTCCACTTT,CASSPPGHFNSPLHF
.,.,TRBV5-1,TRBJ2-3,TGCGCCAGCAGCCTGGACAGACCCACAGATACGCAGTATTTT,CASSLDRPTDTQYF
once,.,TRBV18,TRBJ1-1,TGTGCCAGCTCACCGTCTGGGGGGGGAAGGATGAACACTGAAGCTTTCTTT,CASSPSGGGRMNTEAFF
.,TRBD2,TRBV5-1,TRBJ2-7,TGCGCCAGCAGCTTAATAGCGGGAGTGAGCTACGAGCAGTACTTC,CASSLIAGVSYEQYF
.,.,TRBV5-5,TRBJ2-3,TGTGCCAGCAGCTTTGATACAGGGACGGGCACAGATACGCAGTATTTT,CASSFDTGTGTDTQYF
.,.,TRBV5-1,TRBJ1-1,TGCGCCAGCAGCGACTACTACTGGAGCACTGAAGCTTTCTTT,CASSDYYWSTEAFF
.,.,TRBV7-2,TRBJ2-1,TGTGCCAGCAGCTTAGTTTGGACAAATTACAATGAGCAGTTCTTC,CASSLVWTNYNEQFF
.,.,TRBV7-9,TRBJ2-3,TGTGCCAGCAGCTTAGCGGCTGGCACCCGAGGCGCAGATACGCAGTATTTT,CASSLAAGTRGADTQYF
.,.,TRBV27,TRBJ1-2,TGTGCCAGCAGTTCGCAGGGGTCTGGCTACACCTTC,CASSSQGSGYTF
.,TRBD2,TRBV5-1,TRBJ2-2,TGCGCCAGCAGCTCGCTAGCTAGCGGGGTCGGGGAGCTGTTTTTT,CASSSLASGVGELFF
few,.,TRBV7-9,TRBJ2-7,TGTGCCAGCAGCCCTATACCTGCCTACGAGCAGTACTTC,CASSPIPAYEQYF
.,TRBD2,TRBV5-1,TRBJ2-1,TGCGCCACCACCCGATCCCCAGCGGGAAGGGGTGAGCAGTTCTTC,CATTRSPAGRGEQFF
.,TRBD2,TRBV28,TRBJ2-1,TGTGCCAGCAGTTCCCCGGCTAGCGGGGGATCCTACAATGAGCAGTTCTTC,CASSSPASGGSYNEQFF
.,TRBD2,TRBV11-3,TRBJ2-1,TGTGCCAGCAGCCCCGGACTAGCGGGAGTCAGTGAGCAGTTCTTC,CASSPGLAGVSEQFF
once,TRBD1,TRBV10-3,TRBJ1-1,TGTGCCATCATGGGGACAGGGAGTGAGAACACTGAAGCTTTCTTT,CAIMGTGSENTEAFF
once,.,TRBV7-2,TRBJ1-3,TGTGCCAGCAGCTTGCAGGGTACTAACACCATATATTTT,CASSLQGTNTIYF
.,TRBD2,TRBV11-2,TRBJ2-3,TGTGCCAGCAGCCCCCTGGGAGCGGGAGTAAGCACAGATACGCAGTATTTT,CASSPLGAGVSTDTQYF
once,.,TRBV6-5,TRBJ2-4,TGTGCCAGCAGTTACCCAGGGGCCAAAAACATTCAGTACTTC,CASSYPGAKNIQYF
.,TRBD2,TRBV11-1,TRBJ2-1,TGTGCCAGCAGGGGAGGAACTAGCGCTGACAATGAGCAGTTCTTC,CASRGGTSADNEQFF
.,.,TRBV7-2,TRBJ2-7,TGTGCCAGCAGCCCGCGGCAGGGCCCCTACGAGCAGTACTTC,CASSPRQGPYEQYF
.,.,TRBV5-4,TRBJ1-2,TGTGCCAGCAGCTATCAGAACTATGGCTACACCTTC,CASSYQNYGYTF
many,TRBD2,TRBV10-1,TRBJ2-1,TGCGCCAGCAGTCCTACCCCGACTAGCGGGGCTTACAATGAGCAGTTCTTC,CASSPTPTSGAYNEQFF
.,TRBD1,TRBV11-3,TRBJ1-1,TGTGCCAGCAGGGACAGGGGAAGCTGGTCGACTGAAGCTTTCTTT,CASRDRGSWSTEAFF
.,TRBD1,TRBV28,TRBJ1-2,TGTGCCAGCAGTGCAGGACAGGGGTCTGGCTACACCTTC,CASSAGQGSGYTF
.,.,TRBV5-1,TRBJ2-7,TGCGCCAGCAGCTTGGGGCGCCCTGAGGGGCAGTACTTC,CASSLGRPEGQYF
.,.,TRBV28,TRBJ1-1,TGTGCCAGCAGTTTAGGGGCAGAGAACGAAGCTTTCTTT,CASSLGAENEAFF
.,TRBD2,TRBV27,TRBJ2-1,TGTGCCACCAGACAGACCGGGACTAGCGGGACTCAGGGCCATGAGCAGTTCTTC,CATRQTGTSGTQGHEQFF
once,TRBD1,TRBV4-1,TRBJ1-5,TGCGCCAGCAGCCAAGTTCAAGGGACAGGGGATCAGCCCCAGCATTTT,CASSQVQGTGDQPQHF
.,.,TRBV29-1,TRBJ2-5,TGCAGCATTCTTCAGGGCCCAGAGACCCAGTACTTC,CSILQGPETQYF
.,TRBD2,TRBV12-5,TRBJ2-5,TGTGCTAGTGGTTTGGCGACCGAGCGGGAGAGGGAGACCCAGTACTTC,CASGLATERERETQYF
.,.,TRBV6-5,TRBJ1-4,TGTGCCAGCAGTTGGACAGCAACTAATGAAAAACTGTTTTTT,CASSWTATNEKLFF
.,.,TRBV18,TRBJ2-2,TGTGCCAGCTCACTACGCGAACAGGGAAACGCCGGGGAGCTGTTTTTT,CASSLREQGNAGELFF
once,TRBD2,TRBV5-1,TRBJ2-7,TGCGCCAGCAGCCAAAGCGGGGAAGAGTACGAGCAGTACTTC,CASSQSGEEYEQYF
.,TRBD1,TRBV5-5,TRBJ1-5,TGTGCCAGCAGCTTGGAACAGGGGTATGGTCCCCAGCATTTT,CASSLEQGYGPQHF
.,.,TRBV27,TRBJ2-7,TGTGCCAGCAGTTTATCTCTCCTGACACCTGTAGTCTTC,CASSLSLLTPVVF
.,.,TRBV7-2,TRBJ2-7,TGTGCCAGCAGCTTCGGAGGAAGCGGGTACGAGCAGTACTTC,CASSFGGSGYEQYF
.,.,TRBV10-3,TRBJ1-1,TGTGCCATCAGGGACAGCCTGAACACTGAAGCTTTCTTT,CAIRDSLNTEAFF
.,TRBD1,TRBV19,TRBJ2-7,TGTGCCAGTAGTATAGCCTCTCCGGGACAGGGGAGCTCCTACGAGCAGTACTTC,CASSIASPGQGSSYEQYF
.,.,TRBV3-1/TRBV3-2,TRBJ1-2,TGTGCCAGCAGCCAAGCGTCCGGTGGTAGCTATGGCTACACCTTC,CASSQASGGSYGYTF
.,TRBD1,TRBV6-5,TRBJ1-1,TGTGCCAGCAGTTATTGGGGGACAGCGAACACTGAAGCTTTCTTT,CASSYWGTANTEAFF
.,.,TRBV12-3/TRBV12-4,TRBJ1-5,TGTGCCAGCAGTCGGCGGCCCAATCAGCCCCAGCATTTT,CASSRRPNQPQHF